This is a list of T cell receptor beta chains from one sample in a study of blood T cells in healthy people across ages. From the 5' RACE reads, TCRdb called clonotypes with MiXCR, one entry per CDR3 protein. Of 540,000 or so distinct CDR3 sequences listed, around 24% were seen once; the top ten hold just over 8.5%. The data were also submitted as part of a second study, on T cells of mothers and their children.

Sequences were obtained from blood. These receptors were collected from a boy between 10 and 17 years old in good health. The conserved cysteine and the conserved F or W are not part of the CDR3 here. Fields, in order: D gene, V gene, J gene, CDR3 protein. The D gene is left open where the match is weak.

d_gene: TRBD1
v_gene: TRBV2
j_gene: TRBJ1-6
CDR3aa: ASRADRANSPLH

d_gene: -
v_gene: TRBV7-9
j_gene: TRBJ2-5
CDR3aa: ASSLVTLQDIPYQETQY

d_gene: TRBD1
v_gene: TRBV7-2
j_gene: TRBJ2-7
CDR3aa: ASSLDRGHEQY

d_gene: -
v_gene: TRBV29-1
j_gene: TRBJ1-3
CDR3aa: SALKDRSGNTIY

d_gene: -
v_gene: TRBV4-1
j_gene: TRBJ1-4
CDR3aa: ASSPLAGRNDEKLF

d_gene: -
v_gene: TRBV12-3/TRBV12-4
j_gene: TRBJ1-2
CDR3aa: ASSLASTASDGYT

d_gene: -
v_gene: TRBV28
j_gene: TRBJ2-7
CDR3aa: ASSLFVGAYEQY

d_gene: -
v_gene: TRBV6-5
j_gene: TRBJ1-1
CDR3aa: ASSYPGSTEAF

d_gene: TRBD2
v_gene: TRBV4-3
j_gene: TRBJ2-2
CDR3aa: ASSQATHSSGGGGELF

d_gene: -
v_gene: TRBV9
j_gene: TRBJ2-1
CDR3aa: ASSAALSNEQF

d_gene: TRBD2
v_gene: TRBV7-2
j_gene: TRBJ2-1
CDR3aa: ASSLDPSGSFRNEQF

d_gene: TRBD1
v_gene: TRBV20-1
j_gene: TRBJ1-5
CDR3aa: SAKDRVGNQPQH

d_gene: -
v_gene: TRBV12-3/TRBV12-4
j_gene: TRBJ1-1
CDR3aa: ASSFSGGMGTEAF

d_gene: TRBD2
v_gene: TRBV9
j_gene: TRBJ2-5
CDR3aa: ASSVSLAGGRPAQY

d_gene: -
v_gene: TRBV7-2
j_gene: TRBJ1-6
CDR3aa: ASSLEALTAYNSPLH

d_gene: TRBD2
v_gene: TRBV6-2/TRBV6-3
j_gene: TRBJ2-1
CDR3aa: ASNHRLAGGEQF

d_gene: TRBD2
v_gene: TRBV18
j_gene: -
CDR3aa: ASSLTLAGGRHEQY

d_gene: -
v_gene: TRBV14
j_gene: TRBJ2-1
CDR3aa: ASSQGGPQF

d_gene: -
v_gene: TRBV6-5
j_gene: TRBJ2-3
CDR3aa: ASRPRGGRTDTQY

d_gene: TRBD1
v_gene: TRBV20-1
j_gene: TRBJ1-2
CDR3aa: SASLGAGGFGYGYT

d_gene: TRBD2
v_gene: TRBV7-2
j_gene: -
CDR3aa: ASSAQAGGSNEQY

d_gene: TRBD1
v_gene: TRBV4-3
j_gene: TRBJ1-2
CDR3aa: ASSHRMDRGSFHT

d_gene: TRBD1
v_gene: TRBV4-1
j_gene: TRBJ1-5
CDR3aa: ASSQPKDRAQPQH

d_gene: TRBD2
v_gene: TRBV11-2
j_gene: TRBJ2-7
CDR3aa: ASSSVLAEGQNHEQY

d_gene: -
v_gene: TRBV4-3
j_gene: TRBJ2-5
CDR3aa: ASSQSSGVQETQY

d_gene: -
v_gene: TRBV7-3
j_gene: TRBJ2-1
CDR3aa: ASTPSGGLAYNEQF

d_gene: -
v_gene: TRBV28
j_gene: TRBJ1-2
CDR3aa: ASRPGAVPGYT

d_gene: TRBD2
v_gene: TRBV12-3/TRBV12-4
j_gene: TRBJ2-7
CDR3aa: ASSFGGGLSYEQY

d_gene: -
v_gene: TRBV28
j_gene: TRBJ1-1
CDR3aa: ASTKAGRWNTEAF

d_gene: -
v_gene: TRBV29-1
j_gene: TRBJ1-2
CDR3aa: SVEYGQGYT

d_gene: -
v_gene: TRBV3-1
j_gene: TRBJ1-1
CDR3aa: ASSQEVTDLVTEAF

d_gene: -
v_gene: TRBV6-4
j_gene: TRBJ2-3
CDR3aa: ASSDSVGTDTQY

d_gene: -
v_gene: TRBV20-1
j_gene: TRBJ1-3
CDR3aa: SASESSGSGNTIY

d_gene: -
v_gene: TRBV24-1
j_gene: TRBJ2-1
CDR3aa: ATSDLFTTGAEQF

d_gene: -
v_gene: TRBV29-1
j_gene: TRBJ2-5
CDR3aa: SVEDVGGSQETQY

d_gene: -
v_gene: TRBV5-5
j_gene: TRBJ1-4
CDR3aa: ASSWGPVAPTNEKLF

d_gene: -
v_gene: TRBV12-3/TRBV12-4
j_gene: -
CDR3aa: ASTRNSGVEQY

d_gene: -
v_gene: TRBV4-3
j_gene: TRBJ2-7
CDR3aa: ASSQGLGVSYEQY

d_gene: TRBD2
v_gene: TRBV20-1
j_gene: TRBJ2-1
CDR3aa: SAMRGAGGEQF

d_gene: TRBD2
v_gene: TRBV28
j_gene: TRBJ2-7
CDR3aa: ASSSSGLGGDYEQY

d_gene: TRBD2
v_gene: TRBV4-2
j_gene: -
CDR3aa: ASSQGAGLALEQY

d_gene: TRBD2
v_gene: TRBV28
j_gene: TRBJ2-2
CDR3aa: ASRTPQGLVMAGELF

d_gene: TRBD2
v_gene: TRBV30
j_gene: -
CDR3aa: AWTIGGGAYEQY

d_gene: TRBD2
v_gene: TRBV7-3
j_gene: TRBJ2-2
CDR3aa: ASSHLPGTSEGELF

d_gene: -
v_gene: TRBV7-9
j_gene: TRBJ1-1
CDR3aa: ASSLAAGEAF

d_gene: -
v_gene: TRBV12-3/TRBV12-4
j_gene: TRBJ2-7
CDR3aa: ASSFNVQAHEQY

d_gene: TRBD2
v_gene: TRBV6-5
j_gene: TRBJ2-7
CDR3aa: ASSYSSGAEEY

d_gene: -
v_gene: TRBV2
j_gene: TRBJ2-5
CDR3aa: ASRLQETQY

d_gene: -
v_gene: TRBV6-5
j_gene: TRBJ2-1
CDR3aa: ASSYSDLYNEQF

d_gene: TRBD1
v_gene: TRBV28
j_gene: TRBJ2-5
CDR3aa: ASSSKQGAEGETQY

d_gene: TRBD2
v_gene: TRBV7-2
j_gene: TRBJ2-5
CDR3aa: ASSSTGLAGVEEQY

d_gene: -
v_gene: TRBV20-1
j_gene: TRBJ2-1
CDR3aa: SARPDGRVEGNEQF

d_gene: TRBD1
v_gene: TRBV20-1
j_gene: TRBJ2-7
CDR3aa: SAPPDLTGVNEQY

d_gene: TRBD2
v_gene: TRBV9
j_gene: TRBJ2-5
CDR3aa: ASSVGTSGGRRY

d_gene: TRBD1
v_gene: TRBV4-3
j_gene: TRBJ1-2
CDR3aa: ASSTDRANYGYT

d_gene: -
v_gene: TRBV5-1
j_gene: TRBJ2-3
CDR3aa: ASSLDSRVITDTQY

d_gene: -
v_gene: TRBV7-3
j_gene: TRBJ2-5
CDR3aa: ASSFGFQETQY

d_gene: TRBD1
v_gene: TRBV7-9
j_gene: TRBJ1-2
CDR3aa: ASSVNRDSNNYGYT

d_gene: -
v_gene: TRBV14
j_gene: TRBJ2-6
CDR3aa: ASSQGKKPGANVLT